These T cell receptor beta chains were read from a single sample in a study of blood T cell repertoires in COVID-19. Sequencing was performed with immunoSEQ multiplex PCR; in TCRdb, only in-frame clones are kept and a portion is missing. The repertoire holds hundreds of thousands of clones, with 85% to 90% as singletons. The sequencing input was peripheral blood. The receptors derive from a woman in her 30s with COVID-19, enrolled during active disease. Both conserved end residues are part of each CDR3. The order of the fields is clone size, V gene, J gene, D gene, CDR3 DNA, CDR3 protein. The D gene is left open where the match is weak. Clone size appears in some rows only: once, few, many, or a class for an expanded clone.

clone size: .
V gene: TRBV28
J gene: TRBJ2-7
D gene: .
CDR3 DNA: TGTGCCAGCAGTTACCCCAACAACGAGCAGTACTTC
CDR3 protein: CASSYPNNEQYF

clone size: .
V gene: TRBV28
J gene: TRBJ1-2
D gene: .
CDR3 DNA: TGTGCCAGCAGTTTTAACAGGCTCTTCGGTGGCTACACCTTC
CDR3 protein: CASSFNRLFGGYTF

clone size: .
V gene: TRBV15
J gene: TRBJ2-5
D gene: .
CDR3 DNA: TGTGCCACCAGCAGCCTACGAATTAAAGAGACCCAGTACTTC
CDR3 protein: CATSSLRIKETQYF

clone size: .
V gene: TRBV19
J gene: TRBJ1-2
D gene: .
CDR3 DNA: TGTGCCAGTAGCCTTTCCGGGGAAAAGGGCTACACCTTC
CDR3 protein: CASSLSGEKGYTF

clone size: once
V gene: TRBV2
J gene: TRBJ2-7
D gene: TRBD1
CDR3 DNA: TGTGCCAGCAGTGAAGCGGGGGACAGGGGGAACGAGCAGTACTTC
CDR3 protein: CASSEAGDRGNEQYF

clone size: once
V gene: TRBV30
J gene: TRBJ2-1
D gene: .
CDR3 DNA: TGTGCCTGGTCGGGAGTCGGTGCTTACAATGAGCAGTTCTTC
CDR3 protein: CAWSGVGAYNEQFF

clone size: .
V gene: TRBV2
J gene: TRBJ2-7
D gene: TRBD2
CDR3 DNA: TGTGCCAGCAGGGAGCGGGAGGGGACCTACGAGCAGTACTTC
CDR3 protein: CASREREGTYEQYF

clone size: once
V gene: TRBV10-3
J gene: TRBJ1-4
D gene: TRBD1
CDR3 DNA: TGTGCCATCAGTGGGACCGGGACAGGGAATGAAAAACTGTTTTTT
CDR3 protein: CAISGTGTGNEKLFF

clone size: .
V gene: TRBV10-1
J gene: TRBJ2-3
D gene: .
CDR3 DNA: TGCGCCAGCAAGGGGACAGATACGCAGTATTTT
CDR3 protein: CASKGTDTQYF

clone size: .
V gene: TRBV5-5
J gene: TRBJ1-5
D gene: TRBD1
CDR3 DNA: TGTGCCAGCAGCATGGGACAGGGTCAGAGCAATCAGCCCCAGCATTTT
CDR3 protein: CASSMGQGQSNQPQHF

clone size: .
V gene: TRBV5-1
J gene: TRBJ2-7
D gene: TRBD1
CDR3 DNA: TGCGCCAGCAGCTTCCCCCCGGGACAGGGGTCCTACGAGCAGTACTTC
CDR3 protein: CASSFPPGQGSYEQYF

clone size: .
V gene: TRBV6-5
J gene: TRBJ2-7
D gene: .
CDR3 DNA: TGTGCCAGCAGTTTCGGGTTCGGACAGTCCTACGAGCAGTACTTC
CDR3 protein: CASSFGFGQSYEQYF

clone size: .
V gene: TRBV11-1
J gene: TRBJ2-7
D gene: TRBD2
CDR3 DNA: TGTGCCAGCAGCCCACTAGCGGTCTACGAGCAGTACTTC
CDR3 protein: CASSPLAVYEQYF

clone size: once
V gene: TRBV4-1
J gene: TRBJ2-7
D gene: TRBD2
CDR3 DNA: TGCGCCAGCAGCCAAGAAACGGGGAGGGGCTACGAGCAGTACTTC
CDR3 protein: CASSQETGRGYEQYF

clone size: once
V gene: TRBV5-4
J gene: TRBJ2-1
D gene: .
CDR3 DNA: TGTGCCAGCAGCTTGGACAGGCTCCCCTACAATGAGCAGTTCTTC
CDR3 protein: CASSLDRLPYNEQFF

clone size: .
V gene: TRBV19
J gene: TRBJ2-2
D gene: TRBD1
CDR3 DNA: TGTGCCAGTAGTCCCACGGACAGGGACACCGGGGAGCTGTTTTTT
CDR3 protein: CASSPTDRDTGELFF

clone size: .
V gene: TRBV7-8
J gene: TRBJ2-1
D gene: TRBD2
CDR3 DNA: TGTGCCAGCAGCTTAGTGACTAGCGGTTACAATGAGCAGTTCTTC
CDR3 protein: CASSLVTSGYNEQFF

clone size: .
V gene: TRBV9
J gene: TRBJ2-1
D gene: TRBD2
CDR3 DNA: TGTGCCAGCAGCGACACTAGCGGGTCTTACAATGAGCAGTTCTTC
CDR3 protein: CASSDTSGSYNEQFF

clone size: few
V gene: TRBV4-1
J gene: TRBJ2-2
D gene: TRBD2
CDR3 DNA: TGCGCCAGCAGCCAAGGCGGGACTAGCGGGAGTCGGAGTACCGGGGAGCTGTTTTTT
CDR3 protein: CASSQGGTSGSRSTGELFF

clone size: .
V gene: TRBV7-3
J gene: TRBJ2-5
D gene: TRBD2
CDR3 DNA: TGTGCCAGCAGCGGACGCGGGGGGGCCTGGGAGACCCAGTACTTC
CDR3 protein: CASSGRGGAWETQYF

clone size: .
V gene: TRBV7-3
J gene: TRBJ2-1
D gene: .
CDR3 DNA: TGTGCCAGCAGCTTAGCGGCGGGACTCTCCTACAATGAGCAGTTCTTC
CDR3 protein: CASSLAAGLSYNEQFF

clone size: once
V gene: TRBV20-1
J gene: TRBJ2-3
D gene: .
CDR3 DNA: TGCAGTGCTAGTTACAGGGGCACAGATACGCAGTATTTT
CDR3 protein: CSASYRGTDTQYF

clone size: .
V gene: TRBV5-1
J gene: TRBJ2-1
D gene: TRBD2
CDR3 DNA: TGCGCCAGCAGAGGGACTAGCGGGAGCCGGCCGGAAAATGAGCAGTTCTTC
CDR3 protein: CASRGTSGSRPENEQFF

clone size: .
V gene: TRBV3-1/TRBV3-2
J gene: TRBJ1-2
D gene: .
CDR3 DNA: TGTGCCAGCAGCCAAGTGGGATGGGGAGCAGATGGCTACACCTTC
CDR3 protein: CASSQVGWGADGYTF

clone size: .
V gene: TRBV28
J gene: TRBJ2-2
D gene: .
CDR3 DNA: TGTGCCAGCAGTCCGGACTCCCGGAACACCGGGGAGCTGTTTTTT
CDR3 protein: CASSPDSRNTGELFF

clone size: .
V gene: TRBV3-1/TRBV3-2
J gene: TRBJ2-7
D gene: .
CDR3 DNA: TGTGCCAGCAGCCAAGATGTTAGTGGGAGGCCTCGGAATGTCCCCTACGAGCAGTACTTC
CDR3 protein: CASSQDVSGRPRNVPYEQYF

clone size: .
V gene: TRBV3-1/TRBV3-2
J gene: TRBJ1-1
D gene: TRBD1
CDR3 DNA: TGTGCCAGCAGCCCCAGGGGGGACGGGGCTTTCTTT
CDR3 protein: CASSPRGDGAFF

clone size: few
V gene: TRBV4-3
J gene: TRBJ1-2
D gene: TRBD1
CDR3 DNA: TGCGCCAGCAGCCAAGATCTGGACAGGGTCTATGGCTACACCTTC
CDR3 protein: CASSQDLDRVYGYTF

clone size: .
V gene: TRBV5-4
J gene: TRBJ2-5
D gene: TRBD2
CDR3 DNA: TGTGCCAGCTCGAGAAGCGGGAGTGATGGAGAGACCCAGTACTTC
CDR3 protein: CASSRSGSDGETQYF

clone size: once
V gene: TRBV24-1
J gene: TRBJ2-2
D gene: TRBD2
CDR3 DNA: TGTGCCACCTCGGGACTAGCGGGAGCCGGGGAGCTGTTTTTT
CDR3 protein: CATSGLAGAGELFF

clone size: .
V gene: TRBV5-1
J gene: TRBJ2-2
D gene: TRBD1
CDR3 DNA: TGCGCCAGCAGCCCGGGGACAGGGAGTACCGGGGAGCTGTTTTTT
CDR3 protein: CASSPGTGSTGELFF

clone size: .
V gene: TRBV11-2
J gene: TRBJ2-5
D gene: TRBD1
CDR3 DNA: TGTGCCAGCAGATCTATAAGGACAGGGCTTCGTCCAGAGACCCAGTACTTC
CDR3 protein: CASRSIRTGLRPETQYF

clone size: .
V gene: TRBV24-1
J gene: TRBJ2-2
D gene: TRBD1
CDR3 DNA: TGTGCCACCAGCGGACAGGGGAGGGGACGTACCGGGGAGCTGTTTTTT
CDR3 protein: CATSGQGRGRTGELFF

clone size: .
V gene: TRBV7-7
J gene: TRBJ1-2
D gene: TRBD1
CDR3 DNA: TGTGCTAGCATAAACAGGGGTTGGGATGGCTACACCTTC
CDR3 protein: CASINRGWDGYTF

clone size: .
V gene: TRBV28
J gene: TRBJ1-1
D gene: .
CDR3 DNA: TGTGCCAGCAGTTTCACATACACTGAAGCTTTCTTT
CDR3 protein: CASSFTYTEAFF

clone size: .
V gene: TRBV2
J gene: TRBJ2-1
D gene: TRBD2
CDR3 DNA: TGTGCCAGCAGCGACACGTTGCGCGGGAGGGACAATGAGCAGTTCTTC
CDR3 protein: CASSDTLRGRDNEQFF

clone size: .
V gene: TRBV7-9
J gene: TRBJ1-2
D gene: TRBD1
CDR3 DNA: TGTGCCAGCAGCTATACAGGGGAAGCTGGCTACACCTTC
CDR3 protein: CASSYTGEAGYTF

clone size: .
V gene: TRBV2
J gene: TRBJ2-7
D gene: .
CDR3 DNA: TGTGCCAGCAGTGCGACAGTAAGATCCTACGAGCAGTACTTC
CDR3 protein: CASSATVRSYEQYF

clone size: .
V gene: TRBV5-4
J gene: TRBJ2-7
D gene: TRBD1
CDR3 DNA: TGTGCCAGCAGCTTCGGGACAGGGGCCTACGAGCAGTACTTC
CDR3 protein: CASSFGTGAYEQYF

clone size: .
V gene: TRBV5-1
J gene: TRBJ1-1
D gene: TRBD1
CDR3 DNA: TGCGCCAGCAGCTTTTCAGGGGGCTGGGGGAACACTGAAGCTTTCTTT
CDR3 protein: CASSFSGGWGNTEAFF

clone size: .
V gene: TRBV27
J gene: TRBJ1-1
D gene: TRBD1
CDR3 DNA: TGTGCCAGCAGTTCAAGGACAGGTGGGAACACTGAAGCTTTCTTT
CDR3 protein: CASSSRTGGNTEAFF

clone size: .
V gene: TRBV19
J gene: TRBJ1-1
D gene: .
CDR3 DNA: TGTGCCAGTACAGAAGTCGTGAACACTGAAGCTTTCTTT
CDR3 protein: CASTEVVNTEAFF

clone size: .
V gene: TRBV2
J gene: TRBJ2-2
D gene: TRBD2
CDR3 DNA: TGTGCCAGCAGTGGCACGGGACTAGCGGGAGTAACCGGGGAGCTGTTTTTT
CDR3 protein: CASSGTGLAGVTGELFF

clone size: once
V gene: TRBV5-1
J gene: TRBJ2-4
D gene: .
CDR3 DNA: TGCGCCAGCAGCTTGAACAGGGAAAACATTCAGTACTTC
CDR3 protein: CASSLNRENIQYF

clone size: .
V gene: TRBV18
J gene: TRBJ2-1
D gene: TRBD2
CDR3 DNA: TGTGCCAGCTCACCGCTTGGGACTAGATCCAATGAGCAGTTCTTC
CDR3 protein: CASSPLGTRSNEQFF

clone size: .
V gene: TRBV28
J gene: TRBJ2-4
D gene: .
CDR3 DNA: TGTGCCAGCAGCAGGGTTCAAAACATTCAGTACTTC
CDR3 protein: CASSRVQNIQYF

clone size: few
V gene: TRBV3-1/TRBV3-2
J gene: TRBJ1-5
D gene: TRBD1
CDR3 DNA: TGTGCCAGCAGCCAAGGACAGGGGAGAGGTCAGCCCCAGCATTTT
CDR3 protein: CASSQGQGRGQPQHF

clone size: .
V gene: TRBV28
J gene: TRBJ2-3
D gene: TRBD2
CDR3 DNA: TGTGCCAGCAGTTTTATTCCCCGGCCTAGCGGTGATAGCACAGATACGCAGTATTTT
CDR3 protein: CASSFIPRPSGDSTDTQYF

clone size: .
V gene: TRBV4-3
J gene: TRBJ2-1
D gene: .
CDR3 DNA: TGCGCCAGCAGCCAAGATTCCACTCCTATGGCGGATGAGCAGTTCTTC
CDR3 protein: CASSQDSTPMADEQFF

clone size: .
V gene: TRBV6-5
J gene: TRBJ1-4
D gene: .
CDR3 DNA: TGTGCCAGCAGCCACGAGGTTCTGTCCGTAGAAAAACTGTTTTTT
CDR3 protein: CASSHEVLSVEKLFF

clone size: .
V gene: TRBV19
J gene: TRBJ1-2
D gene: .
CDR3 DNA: TGTGCCAGTAGTACCCGGGACACACATGGCTACACCTTC
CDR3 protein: CASSTRDTHGYTF

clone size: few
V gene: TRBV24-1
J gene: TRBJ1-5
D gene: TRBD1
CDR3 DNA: TGTGCCACCAGTGACCCCCGACAGGGCGCAAGCAATCAGCCCCAGCATTTT
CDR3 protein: CATSDPRQGASNQPQHF

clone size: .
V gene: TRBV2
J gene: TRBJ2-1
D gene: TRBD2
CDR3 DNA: TGTGCCAGCAGGGGGACTAGCGGGAATGAGCAGTTCTTC
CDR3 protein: CASRGTSGNEQFF